This T cell receptor beta chain was profiled in a study of radiation and T cells in renal cell carcinoma. Data came from immunoSEQ multiplex PCR; TCRdb stores just in-frame clones and leaves some out. The sample includes 100,000 to 150,000 clones, roughly 91% of them seen just once. Time point noted: blood 2 weeks post-SBRT. The treatment is: 15 Gy SBRT to primary tumor, nephrectomy 4 weeks later. Radiation-treated patients gave blood at baseline, week 2 and week 4. Germline-derived CDR1 and CDR2 are SGHRS and YFSETQ. This CDR3 contains 16 residues. V lost 4 bases and J lost 2; bases outside the gene matches: 4.

This sequence was found in a woman in her sixties or seventies with renal cell carcinoma. The specimen was blood, collected from a patient whose treatment included radiotherapy and nephrectomy. The genes are TRBV5-1 and TRBJ2-1; 12 positions match TRBD2. The CDR3 coding sequence is TGCGCCAGCAGCGTGGCTAGCGGGGGGGCCTACAATGAGCAGTTCTTC. Translating gives CASSVASGGAYNEQFF.